This paragraph reports one TCR beta chain. Its antigen is as yet unknown. This record belongs to a study of cytomegalovirus exposure and HLA in healthy donors. Study-wide points: Analyses of presence/absence relied on an assumption of roughly uniform sequencing depth across donors.

CDR3 length: 13 residues. The germline gives CDR1 ENHRY, CDR2 SYGVKD. The ends were cut back, 4 bases at V and 1 base at J, with 8 bases in the middle. Both 60 Vbeta primers and 13 Jbeta primers went into the PCR. Sequencing was performed with immunoSEQ multiplex PCR; in TCRdb, only in-frame clones are kept and a portion is missing. The table includes 70,000 to 100,000 clones, about 84% detected once. The clonotype comes from a man between 18 and 29 years old in good health and CMV-seronegative. The V and J genes are TRBV10-3 and TRBJ2-7; D is ambiguous. Sequencing was done on a sample of PBMCs. Written as DNA, the CDR3 is TGTGCCATCAGTGCTTCTCCTTCCTACGAGCAGTACTTC. Translating gives CAISASPSYEQYF.